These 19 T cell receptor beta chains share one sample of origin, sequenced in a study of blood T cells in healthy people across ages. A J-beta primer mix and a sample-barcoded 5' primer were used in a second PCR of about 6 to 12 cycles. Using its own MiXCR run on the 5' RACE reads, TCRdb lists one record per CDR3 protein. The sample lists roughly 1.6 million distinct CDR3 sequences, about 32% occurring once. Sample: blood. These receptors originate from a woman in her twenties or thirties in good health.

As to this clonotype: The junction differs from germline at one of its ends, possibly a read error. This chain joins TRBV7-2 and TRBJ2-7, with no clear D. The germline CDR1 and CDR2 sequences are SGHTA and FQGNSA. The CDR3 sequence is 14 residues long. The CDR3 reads CASSFSRSSHEQYF. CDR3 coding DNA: TGTGCCAGCAGCTTTAGTAGATCCTCCCACGAGCAGTACTTC.

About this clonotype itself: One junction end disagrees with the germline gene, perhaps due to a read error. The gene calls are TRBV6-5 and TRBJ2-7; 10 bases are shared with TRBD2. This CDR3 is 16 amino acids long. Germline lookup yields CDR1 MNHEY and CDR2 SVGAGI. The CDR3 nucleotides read TGTGCCAACAGCCGGACTAGCGGCCTTAGCTCCTGCGAGCAGTACTTC. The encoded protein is CANSRTSGLSSCEQYF.

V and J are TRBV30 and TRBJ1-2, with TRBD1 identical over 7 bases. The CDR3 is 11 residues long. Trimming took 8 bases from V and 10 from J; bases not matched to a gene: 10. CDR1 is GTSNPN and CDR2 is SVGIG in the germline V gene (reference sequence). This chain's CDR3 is CAGQTGAAYTF. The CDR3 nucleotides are TGTGCCGGTCAAACAGGGGCGGCCTACACCTTC.

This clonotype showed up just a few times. Here the CDR3 reads CASSQSGDLEAFF. Here the CDR3 DNA reads TGTGCCAGCAGCCAATCCGGGGACCTTGAAGCTTTCTTT. The gene calls are TRBV14 and TRBJ1-1; D might be TRBD1 (5 bases). Deletions cut 2 bases from V and 7 bases from J, with 11 bases between. Germline lookup yields CDR1 SGHDN and CDR2 FVKESK. The CDR3 is 13 amino acids.

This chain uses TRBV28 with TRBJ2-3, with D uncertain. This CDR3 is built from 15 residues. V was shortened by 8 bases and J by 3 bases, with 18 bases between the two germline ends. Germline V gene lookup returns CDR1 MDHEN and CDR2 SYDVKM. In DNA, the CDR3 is TGTGCCAGCCGGGCTTTTGAAAGGGCTACAGATACGCAGTATTTT. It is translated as CASRAFERATDTQYF.

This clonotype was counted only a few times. The CDR3 DNA reads TGCAGTACCTACAAGTCACGAGGGAAAGGTACAGATACGCAGTATTTT. It yields the protein CSTYKSRGKGTDTQYF. This sequence joins TRBV20-1 and TRBJ2-3; TRBD2 might be the D (5 bases). Trimming stripped 8 bases from V and 3 bases from J, with 24 bases between. CDR1 is DFQATT, CDR2 SNEGSKA, per germline (reference sequence). The CDR3 runs to 16 residues.

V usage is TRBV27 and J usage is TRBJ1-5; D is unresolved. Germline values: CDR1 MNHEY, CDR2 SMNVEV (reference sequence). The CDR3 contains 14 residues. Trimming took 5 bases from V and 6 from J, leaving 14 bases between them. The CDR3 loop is CASSEVAYVQPQHF. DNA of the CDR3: TGTGCCAGCAGTGAAGTAGCGTACGTTCAGCCCCAGCATTTT.

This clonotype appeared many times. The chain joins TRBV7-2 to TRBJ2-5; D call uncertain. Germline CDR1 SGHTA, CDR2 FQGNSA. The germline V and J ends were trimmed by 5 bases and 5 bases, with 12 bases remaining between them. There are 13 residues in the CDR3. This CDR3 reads CASSRGIGETQYF. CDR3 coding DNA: TGTGCCAGCAGCCGCGGCATCGGGGAGACCCAGTACTTC.

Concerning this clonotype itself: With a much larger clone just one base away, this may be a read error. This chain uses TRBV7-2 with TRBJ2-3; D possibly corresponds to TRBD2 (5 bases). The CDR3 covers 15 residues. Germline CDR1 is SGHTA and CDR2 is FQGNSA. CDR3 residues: CASGLVPGSTDTQYF. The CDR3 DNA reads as TGTGCCAGCGGCTTAGTCCCGGGAAGCACAGATACGCAGTATTTT.

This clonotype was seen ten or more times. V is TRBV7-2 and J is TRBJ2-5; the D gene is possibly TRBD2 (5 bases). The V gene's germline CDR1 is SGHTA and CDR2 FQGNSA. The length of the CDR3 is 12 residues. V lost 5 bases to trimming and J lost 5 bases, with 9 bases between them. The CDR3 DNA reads TGTGCCAGCAGCACTAGTCGGGAGACCCAGTACTTC. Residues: CASSTSRETQYF.

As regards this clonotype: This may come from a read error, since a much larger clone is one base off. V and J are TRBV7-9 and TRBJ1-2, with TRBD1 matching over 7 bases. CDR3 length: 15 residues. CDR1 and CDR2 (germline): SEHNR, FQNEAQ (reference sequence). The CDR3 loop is CASSTSGTVPVGYIF. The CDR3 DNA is TGTGCCAGCAGTACCTCCGGGACAGTCCCGGTGGGCTACATCTTC.

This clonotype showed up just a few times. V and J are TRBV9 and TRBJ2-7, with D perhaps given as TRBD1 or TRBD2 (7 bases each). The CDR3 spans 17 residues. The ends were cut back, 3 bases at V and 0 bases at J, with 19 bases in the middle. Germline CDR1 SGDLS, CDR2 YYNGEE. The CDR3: CASSATGEGRYSYEQYF. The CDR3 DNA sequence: TGTGCCAGCAGCGCCACAGGGGAGGGTCGGTACTCCTACGAGCAGTACTTC. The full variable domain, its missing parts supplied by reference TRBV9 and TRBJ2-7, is DSGVTQTPKHLITATGQRVTLRCSPRSGDLSVYWYQQSLDQGLQFLIQYYNGEERAKGNILERFSAQQFPDLHSELNLSSLELGDSALYFCASSATGEGRYSYEQYFGPGTRLTVT.

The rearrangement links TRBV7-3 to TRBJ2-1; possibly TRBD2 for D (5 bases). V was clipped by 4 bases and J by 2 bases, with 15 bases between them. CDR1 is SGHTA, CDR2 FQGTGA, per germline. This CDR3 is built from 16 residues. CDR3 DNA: TGTGCCAGCAGCTCGGCCGGGGATAGAGCCTACAATGAGCAGTTCTTC. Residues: CASSSAGDRAYNEQFF.

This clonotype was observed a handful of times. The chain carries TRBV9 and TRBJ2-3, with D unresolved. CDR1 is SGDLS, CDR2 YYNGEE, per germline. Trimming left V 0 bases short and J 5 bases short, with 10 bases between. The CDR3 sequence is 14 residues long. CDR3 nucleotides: TGTGCCAGCAGCGTAGGGCAACGTGGAGATACGCAGTATTTT. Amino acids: CASSVGQRGDTQYF.

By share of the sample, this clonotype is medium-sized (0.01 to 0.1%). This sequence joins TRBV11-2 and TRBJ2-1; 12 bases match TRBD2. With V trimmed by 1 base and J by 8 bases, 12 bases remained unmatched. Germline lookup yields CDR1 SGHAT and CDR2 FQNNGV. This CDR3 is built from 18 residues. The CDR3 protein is CASSLGWTSGIQLDEQFF. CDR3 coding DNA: TGTGCCAGCAGCTTAGGCTGGACTAGCGGGATCCAACTTGATGAGCAGTTCTTC.

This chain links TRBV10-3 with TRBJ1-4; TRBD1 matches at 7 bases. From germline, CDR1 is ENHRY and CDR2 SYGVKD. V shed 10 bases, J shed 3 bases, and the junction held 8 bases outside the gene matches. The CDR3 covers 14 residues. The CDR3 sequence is CATSQGGSNEKLFF. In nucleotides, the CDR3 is TGTGCCACCTCTCAGGGGGGGTCTAATGAAAAACTGTTTTTT.

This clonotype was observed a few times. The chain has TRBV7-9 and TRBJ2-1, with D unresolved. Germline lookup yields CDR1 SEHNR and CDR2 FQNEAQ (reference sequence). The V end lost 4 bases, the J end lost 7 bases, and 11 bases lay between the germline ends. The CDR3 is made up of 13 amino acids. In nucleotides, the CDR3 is TGTGCCAGCAGCTGGGCCATACGGAATGAGCAGTTCTTC. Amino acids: CASSWAIRNEQFF.

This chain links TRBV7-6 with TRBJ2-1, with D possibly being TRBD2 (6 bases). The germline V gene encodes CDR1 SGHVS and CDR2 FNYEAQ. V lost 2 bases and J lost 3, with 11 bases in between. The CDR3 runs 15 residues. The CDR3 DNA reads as TGTGCCAGCAGCTTATCGGGGGACCTCTACAATGAGCAGTTCTTC. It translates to CASSLSGDLYNEQFF.

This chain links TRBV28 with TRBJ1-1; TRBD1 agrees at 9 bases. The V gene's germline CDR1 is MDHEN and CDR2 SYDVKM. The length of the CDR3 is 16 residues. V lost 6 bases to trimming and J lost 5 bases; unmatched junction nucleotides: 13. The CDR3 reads CASRIRAYRGPTEAFF. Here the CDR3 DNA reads TGTGCCAGCAGGATCAGGGCCTACAGGGGGCCGACTGAAGCTTTCTTT.